Reported below is one TCR beta chain. Antigen unknown. Looked up from germline, CDR1 is SGHRS and CDR2 is YFSETQ. The CDR3 runs to 14 residues. The source of the sample is a study of T cells expressing NK-cell markers. Study overall: Cells sorted as CD3+CD56+NKG2C+, CD3+CD56+NKG2C- and CD3+CD56-NKG2C+ T cells supplied the TCR beta repertoires.

TCRdb re-called the 5' RACE reads; one entry per CDR3 protein, DNA not given. The listing contains under 600,000 distinct CDR3 sequences. The study, taken as a whole, reports: The same clonotypes also predominated in the CD3+CD56-NKG2C+ fraction of a handful of donors.

This clonotype was obtained from a woman in her forties or fifties in good health. The specimen was blood T cells: a sorted CD56 or NKG2C T cell subset, CD4+ or CD8+ T cells, or bulk PBMC T cells (not recorded which). The genes are TRBV5-1 and TRBJ1-4; TCRdb returns TRBD1, unconfirmable since there is no DNA. This chain's CDR3 is CASSLAGGDEKLFF.